Shown below are 28 T cell receptor beta chains from a single sample sequenced in a study of T cell changes during pregnancy in multiple sclerosis. Using immunoSEQ multiplex PCR, the repertoire was profiled, and TCRdb retains in-frame clones only, with some absent. The table records about 79,000 clones, around nine tenths of them present only once. The sample was CD4+ T cells from peripheral blood mononuclear cells, taken in the second trimester of pregnancy. These receptor sequences come from a female donor with multiple sclerosis, enrolled in a pregnancy study.

This rearrangement joins TRBV19 to TRBJ2-7; 7 bases line up with TRBD2. V trimming: 6 bases; J trimming: 7 bases; junction bases outside the gene matches: 18. This CDR3 region has 16 residues. CDR1 and CDR2 (germline): LNHDA, SQIVND (reference sequence). The DNA for the CDR3 is TGTGCCAGTAGCATTTACCCCCCTACTAGCGCGGGGGAGCAGTACTTC. It translates to CASSIYPPTSAGEQYF.

The chain carries TRBV5-1 and TRBJ2-2; D may be TRBD1 (6 bases). The CDR3 consists of 15 residues. Germline V gives CDR1 SGHRS, CDR2 YFSETQ. The V and J ends lost 4 bases and 4 bases respectively, with 14 bases between them. Here the CDR3 DNA reads TGCGCCAGCAGCCTTGGGGGCCAGGGCACCGGGGAGCTGTTTTTT. Its protein product is CASSLGGQGTGELFF.

The chain uses TRBV7-9 and TRBJ2-7; D possibly corresponds to TRBD1 (6 bases). The germline V and J ends were trimmed by 4 bases and 2 bases, with 12 bases remaining between them. The CDR3 has 14 amino acids. Looked up from germline, CDR1 is SEHNR and CDR2 is FQNEAQ (reference sequence). The CDR3 region is CASSSTGSTYEQYF. DNA of the CDR3: TGTGCCAGCAGCTCGACAGGTTCAACCTACGAGCAGTACTTC. Together with reference TRBV7-9 and TRBJ2-7, the CDR3 gives the full variable domain: DTGVSQNPRHKITKRGQNVTFRCDPISEHNRLYWYRQTLGQGPEFLTYFQNEAQLEKSRLLSDRFSAERPKGSFSTLEIQRTEQGDSAMYLCASSSTGSTYEQYFGPGTRLTVT.

This chain links TRBV5-8 with TRBJ1-4; the match to TRBD1 covers 7 bases. The J call may be mistaken, given a closer DNA end match to TRBJ2-2. The CDR3 length is 12 residues. Germline values: CDR1 SGHTS, CDR2 YDEGEE. CDR3 in DNA: TGTGCCAGCAGCCGGGACAGCTTGGAGCTGTTTTTT. Encoded protein: CASSRDSLELFF.

V and J are TRBV4-3 and TRBJ1-2; D is possibly TRBD1 (6 bases). The CDR3 has 15 amino acids. Germline CDR1 is LGHNA and CDR2 is YSLEER. The V end lost 2 bases, the J end lost 4 bases, and 14 bases lay between the germline ends. This chain's CDR3 is CASSQSPGTLYGYTF. The CDR3 nucleotides read TGCGCCAGCAGCCAATCTCCCGGGACACTCTATGGCTACACCTTC.

The J gene is TRBJ1-5, the V gene TRBV19; D unresolved. V shed 1 base and J shed 2 bases, with 15 bases lying between them. The CDR3 is 17 amino acids. Germline V gene sequence: CDR1 LNHDA, CDR2 SQIVND (reference sequence). CDR3 amino acids: CASSIGRAGGRNQPQHF. CDR3 DNA sequence: TGTGCCAGTAGTATAGGGAGGGCGGGCGGACGCAATCAGCCCCAGCATTTT.

This chain uses TRBV7-9 with TRBJ2-4; 16 positions agree with TRBD2. CDR1 SEHNR and CDR2 FQNEAQ come from the germline V gene (reference sequence). The CDR3 is 16 amino acids. V gave up 5 bases and J gave up 9 bases; unmatched junction bases: 7. The CDR3 here is CASSDGTSGGGGIQYF. CDR3 nucleotides: TGTGCCAGCAGCGACGGGACTAGCGGGGGGGGTGGCATTCAGTACTTC.

The rearrangement uses TRBV18 and TRBJ2-7; TRBD1 aligns across 9 bases. Losses at the gene ends were 5 bases for V and 5 bases for J; bases not matched to a gene: 7. The CDR3 has 14 amino acids. Germline CDR1 reads KGHSH; CDR2 reads LQKENI. Written as DNA, the CDR3 is TGTGCCAGCTCATCTGGACAGGGGAGGAACGAGCAGTACTTC. Encoded protein: CASSSGQGRNEQYF.

The V and J genes are TRBV18 and TRBJ2-3; D remains ambiguous. Trimming shortened V by 1 base and J by 3 bases, and 14 bases separated the two germline ends. The CDR3 runs to 16 residues. In germline, CDR1 is KGHSH, CDR2 LQKENI. The CDR3 here is CASSPLGNQDTDTQYF. In nucleotides, the CDR3 is TGTGCCAGCTCACCACTTGGCAATCAGGATACAGATACGCAGTATTTT.

The rearrangement uses TRBV28 and TRBJ1-1; D is unresolved. Germline V gives CDR1 MDHEN, CDR2 SYDVKM. This CDR3 has 15 residues. Trimming took 5 bases from V and 4 from J, leaving 17 bases between them. CDR3 loop: CASSPLGRESTEAFF. The CDR3 DNA follows: TGTGCCAGCAGTCCCCTGGGAAGGGAGAGCACTGAAGCTTTCTTT.

The chain couples TRBV9 to TRBJ1-3; D is unclear. Germline CDR1 reads SGDLS; CDR2 reads YYNGEE. With 4 bases removed from V and 0 bases from J, the gap between germline ends came to 11 bases. The CDR3 sequence is 15 residues long. The CDR3, as DNA: TGTGCCAGCAGCCCCAGAGCGAGCTCTGGAAACACCATATATTTT. Its translation is CASSPRASSGNTIYF. The variable domain in full, completed from reference TRBV9 and TRBJ1-3, reads DSGVTQTPKHLITATGQRVTLRCSPRSGDLSVYWYQQSLDQGLQFLIQYYNGEERAKGNILERFSAQQFPDLHSELNLSSLELGDSALYFCASSPRASSGNTIYFGEGSWLTVV.

The genes are TRBV14 and TRBJ2-7; 10 bases map to TRBD1. J lost 4 bases, V lost 1 base, and 7 bases had no gene match. Germline CDR1 SGHDN, CDR2 FVKESK. This CDR3 has 16 amino acids. CDR3 bases: TGTGCCAGCAGCCAAGGACGGGACAGGGGTGGGTACGAGCAGTACTTC. Its protein product is CASSQGRDRGGYEQYF. The full variable domain, completed using reference TRBV14 and TRBJ2-7, is EAGVTQFPSHSVIEKGQTVTLRCDPISGHDNLYWYRRVMGKEIKFLLHFVKESKQDESGMPNNRFLAERTGGTYSTLKVQPAELEDSGVYFCASSQGRDRGGYEQYFGPGTRLTVT.

V is TRBV30 and J is TRBJ2-2; D call uncertain. V shed 3 bases and J shed 1 base, with 12 bases lying between them. The CDR3 has 15 residues. The germline V gene has CDR1 GTSNPN and CDR2 SVGIG (reference sequence). The CDR3 region is CAWSLGLVNTGELFF. CDR3 in DNA: TGTGCCTGGAGCCTAGGTCTGGTGAACACCGGGGAGCTGTTTTTT.

The gene calls are TRBV19 and TRBJ1-3; no clear D. The CDR3 consists of 14 residues. Germline CDR1 and CDR2: LNHDA and SQIVND (reference sequence). Between the trimmed V and J ends, which lost 4 bases and 0 bases, there was a span of 7 bases. The DNA for the CDR3 is TGTGCCAGTAGTAAAGTGAGCTCTGGAAACACCATATATTTT. Its translation is CASSKVSSGNTIYF.

V gene TRBV7-8 combines with J gene TRBJ2-7; 8 nucleotides agree with TRBD2. Germline loops: CDR1 SGHVS, CDR2 FQNEAQ. The CDR3 extends over 14 amino acids. The V and J ends lost 5 bases and 4 bases, in that order; junction bases with no gene match: 7. CDR3 nucleotide sequence: TGTGCCAGCAGCGAAAGCGGGAGTTGGTACGAGCAGTACTTC. Protein product: CASSESGSWYEQYF.

The chain joins TRBV11-3 to TRBJ2-6, with D perhaps matching TRBD1 (6 bases). This CDR3 region has 15 residues. Trimming stripped 3 bases from V and 2 bases from J, with 8 bases between. Germline assignment: CDR1 SGHNT and CDR2 YENEEA. CDR3 sequence reads: CASSFQGTGANVLTF. Written as DNA, the CDR3 is TGTGCCAGCAGCTTCCAGGGGACTGGGGCCAACGTCCTGACTTTC.

V gene TRBV2 combines with J gene TRBJ2-7; TRBD1 matches 7 bases. Unmatched junction bases numbered 7, after V lost 6 bases and J lost 2 bases. From germline, CDR1 is SNHLY and CDR2 FYNNEI. This CDR3 has 14 amino acids. This CDR3 is CASSPGQHTYEQYF. The CDR3 bases are TGTGCCAGCAGCCCGGGACAGCACACCTACGAGCAGTACTTC. Together with reference TRBV2 and TRBJ2-7, the CDR3 gives the full variable domain: EPEVTQTPSHQVTQMGQEVILRCVPISNHLYFYWYRQILGQKVEFLVSFYNNEISEKSEIFDDQFSVERPDGSNFTLKIRSTKLEDSAMYFCASSPGQHTYEQYFGPGTRLTVT.

The chain links TRBV5-1 to TRBJ1-2; TRBD1 matches 8 bases. The germline V gene encodes CDR1 SGHRS and CDR2 YFSETQ. With V trimmed by 3 bases and J by 7 bases, 2 bases remained unmatched. This CDR3 has 12 residues. The CDR3 here is CASSSGQGGYTF. Here the CDR3 DNA reads TGCGCCAGCAGCTCCGGACAGGGTGGCTACACCTTC.

The V and J genes are TRBV28 and TRBJ2-7; 11 bases are shared with TRBD1. Germline CDR1 reads MDHEN; CDR2 reads SYDVKM. CDR3 length equals 15 residues. Trimming took 5 bases from V and 3 from J; bases not matched to a gene: 6. The CDR3 DNA follows: TGTGCCAGCAGTCCGCCCGGGACAGGGGGCTACGAGCAGTACTTC. Residues: CASSPPGTGGYEQYF.

DNA of the CDR3: TGTGCCAGCAGGACTTCACAGGGGTACACCGGGGAGCTGTTTTTT. This sequence encodes CASRTSQGYTGELFF. The chain combines TRBV28 with TRBJ2-2; 7 bases line up with TRBD1. V trimming: 6 bases; J trimming: 3 bases; junction bases outside the gene matches: 7. Germline V gene sequence: CDR1 MDHEN, CDR2 SYDVKM. The CDR3 runs to 15 residues. The complete variable domain, with remaining parts taken from reference TRBV28 and TRBJ2-2, reads DVKVTQSSRYLVKRTGEKVFLECVQDMDHENMFWYRQDPGLGLRLIYFSYDVKMKEKGDIPEGYSVSREKKERFSLILESASTNQTSMYLCASRTSQGYTGELFFGEGSRLTVL.

V and J are TRBV28 and TRBJ2-5, with 11 bases identical to TRBD2. Germline V gene sequence: CDR1 MDHEN, CDR2 SYDVKM. The CDR3 is 15 residues long. V was clipped by 4 bases and J by 5 bases; unmatched bases: 6. The CDR3 DNA follows: TGTGCCAGCAGTTCGGACTCTAGCGGGAGGGAGACCCAGTACTTC. Residues: CASSSDSSGRETQYF. The whole variable domain, remainder taken from reference TRBV28 and TRBJ2-5, is DVKVTQSSRYLVKRTGEKVFLECVQDMDHENMFWYRQDPGLGLRLIYFSYDVKMKEKGDIPEGYSVSREKKERFSLILESASTNQTSMYLCASSSDSSGRETQYFGPGTRLLVL.

This clone was seen at least ten times. V gene TRBV9 combines with J gene TRBJ1-1; 7 bases map to TRBD1. This CDR3 is built from 14 residues. V lost 0 bases, J lost 11 bases, and 10 bases stayed unmatched. Germline V gene sequence: CDR1 SGDLS, CDR2 YYNGEE. The DNA for the CDR3 is TGTGCCAGCAGCGTAGGAGGAGGGGGCTTTCGGGCTTTCTTT. Amino acid sequence: CASSVGGGGFRAFF.

This rearrangement joins TRBV7-6 to TRBJ1-1, with 9 bases aligning to TRBD1. J was trimmed by 7 bases and V by 0 bases; bases with no gene match: 3. Germline lookup yields CDR1 SGHVS and CDR2 FNYEAQ. The CDR3 sequence is 14 residues long. The CDR3 loop is CASSLATGGSEAFF. As DNA, the CDR3 is TGTGCCAGCAGCTTAGCGACAGGGGGTAGTGAAGCTTTCTTT.

The rearrangement uses TRBV7-3 and TRBJ2-2; 8 bases agree with TRBD2. Germline trimming cut 4 bases from V and 5 bases from J; bases unmatched to any gene: 9. The CDR3 sequence is 16 residues long. CDR1 is SGHTA and CDR2 is FQGTGA in the germline V gene. As DNA, the CDR3 is TGTGCCAGCAGCTCAAAGGCGGGAGGAAGAACCGGGGAGCTGTTTTTT. Translation gives CASSSKAGGRTGELFF. Full variable domain (missing parts from reference TRBV7-3 and TRBJ2-2): GAGVSQTPSNKVTEKGKYVELRCDPISGHTALYWYRQSLGQGPEFLIYFQGTGAADDSGLPNDRFFAVRPEGSVSTLKIQRTERGDSAVYLCASSSKAGGRTGELFFGEGSRLTVL.

This chain links TRBV7-9 with TRBJ1-5, with TRBD1 matching 7 bases. J was trimmed by 3 bases and V by 4 bases; bases with no gene match: 6. From germline, CDR1 is SEHNR and CDR2 FQNEAQ (reference sequence). The length of the CDR3 is 15 residues. CDR3 sequence (DNA): TGTGCCAGCAGCTCTCAGACAGGGACCAATCAGCCCCAGCATTTT. Translation: CASSSQTGTNQPQHF. Full variable domain (outside the CDR3, taken from reference TRBV7-9 and TRBJ1-5): DTGVSQNPRHKITKRGQNVTFRCDPISEHNRLYWYRQTLGQGPEFLTYFQNEAQLEKSRLLSDRFSAERPKGSFSTLEIQRTEQGDSAMYLCASSSQTGTNQPQHFGDGTRLSIL.

This clone occurred once. V gene TRBV4-2 combines with J gene TRBJ2-1; D is possibly TRBD2 (7 bases). Germline V gene sequence: CDR1 LGHNA, CDR2 YNFKEQ. Trimming stripped 3 bases from V and 9 bases from J, with 15 bases between. This CDR3 comprises 14 residues. The CDR3 protein is CASSQGGGGTEQFF. In DNA form, the CDR3 reads TGTGCCAGCAGCCAGGGGGGAGGGGGGACTGAGCAGTTCTTC.

This clone has just a few counts. CDR3 in amino acids: CASSLDPRFYGYTF. The CDR3 region has the DNA TGTGCCAGCAGCTTAGATCCCAGATTCTATGGCTACACCTTC. V gene TRBV11-2 combines with J gene TRBJ1-2, with D hard to call. The ends were cut back, 0 bases at V and 4 bases at J, with 9 bases in the middle. This CDR3 contains 14 residues. The germline gives CDR1 SGHAT, CDR2 FQNNGV. Filled out from reference TRBV11-2 and TRBJ1-2, the complete variable domain reads EAGVAQSPRYKIIEKRQSVAFWCNPISGHATLYWYQQILGQGPKLLIQFQNNGVVDDSQLPKDRFSAERLKGVDSTLKIQPAKLEDSAVYLCASSLDPRFYGYTFGSGTRLTVV.

This rearrangement joins TRBV12-5 to TRBJ1-5; 8 nucleotides line up with TRBD1. V dropped 4 bases and J dropped 2; count of bases not matched to a gene: 1. CDR3 length: 14 amino acids. CDR1 and CDR2 from the germline V gene are LGHNT and FRNRAP. CDR3 DNA sequence: TGTGCTAGTGGTTCACAGGGGGGCAATCAGCCCCAGCATTTT. This translates into CASGSQGGNQPQHF. The full variable domain, rest sourced from reference TRBV12-5 and TRBJ1-5, is DARVTQTPRHKVTEMGQEVTMRCQPILGHNTVFWYRQTMMQGLELLAYFRNRAPLDDSGMPKDRFSAEMPDATLATLKIQPSEPRDSAVYFCASGSQGGNQPQHFGDGTRLSIL.